The rows below give T cell receptor beta chains drawn from one sample of a study of CD8 T cells in Susac syndrome. TCRdb re-called the immunoSEQ multiplex PCR reads through MiXCR, storing one row per CDR3 protein. In the table there are 160,000 or so distinct CDR3 sequences, around 95% of which are singletons. The sequenced material came from CD8+ T cells from PBMCs. The receptors stem from a human donor with multiple sclerosis. Both conserved end residues are trimmed from each CDR3. Each record gives: clone size, V gene, CDR3 protein. Size is stated for part of the rows, as once, few or many counts, or as a class when the clone is expanded.

- | TRBV15 | ATSGGEDSYNEQF
- | TRBV18 | ASSPTGSSNQPQH
- | TRBV6-5 | ATCLGQGAYEQY
- | TRBV2 | ASSGKGIQPQH
- | TRBV2 | ASSARSGGVYNEQF
- | TRBV2 | ASRGFNSNQPQH
once | TRBV7-9 | ASSSADTDTQY
- | TRBV27 | ASSFNRGLDTQY
- | TRBV29-1 | SVDIGVTATEAF
- | TRBV20-1 | SAKNPGQSSYNSPLH
- | TRBV7-8 | ASSLAGDYT
- | TRBV20-1 | SAREARAAYEQY
- | TRBV9 | ASSVGRDRGPNTEAF
- | TRBV11-2 | ASSLAGWGEGDIYNEQF
once | TRBV7-8 | ASSLVGTGKIKDTQY
- | TRBV2 | ASTPQGTGSGELF
- | TRBV6-5 | ASSYRAGGDTQY
- | TRBV12-3/TRBV12-4 | ASSLASVYGYT
- | TRBV29-1 | SVEEGRPRGYT
- | TRBV19 | ASSDHEQF
- | TRBV7-8 | ASSLAATEQF
- | TRBV7-2 | ASSPSSGAQGGIQY
once | TRBV20-1 | SAFNTGGLPYGYT
- | TRBV7-2 | ASSPGGRRNTEAF
- | TRBV20-1 | SARESSFLGDRANSPLH
- | TRBV29-1 | SVEPGGAASDTQY
- | TRBV14 | ASSQDIEDTQY